The 30 T cell receptor beta chains below were found in one sample sequenced in a study of type 1 regulatory T cells (dated by TCRdb to about 2021). Antigen specificity for these receptors is unknown. TCRdb records Illumina MiSeq as the sequencer. In TCRdb, the public reads were trimmed at Q25 with fastp and aligned with MiXCR, with productive beta chains retained. Here each entry gathers all rows of one CDR3 protein and keeps the most common genes and DNA. For this sample there are about 62,000 distinct CDR3 sequences; 55% to 65% appear just once. Roughly 1.9% of the sample comes from the top ten. Sequenced input: cultured non-Tr1 T cells, either the whole culture or a sorted T cell fraction (not recorded which). The cell subset or site label here, explained by the study, means: non-Tr1 population from the T-allo10 product. These receptors were collected from a human donor in good health.

The genes are TRBV12-3 or TRBV12-4 and TRBJ2-7, with D unresolved. Deletions cut 0 bases from V and 6 bases from J, with 9 bases between. The CDR3 runs to 13 residues. The CDR3 reads CASSLAQWGEQYF. The CDR3 DNA follows: TGTGCCAGCAGTTTAGCGCAATGGGGCGAGCAGTACTTC.

V is TRBV2 and J is TRBJ2-3, with 11 bases matching TRBD2. Germline CDR1 is SNHLY and CDR2 is FYNNEI. CDR3 length: 18 residues. V trimming: 1 base; J trimming: 0 bases; junction bases outside the gene matches: 6. CDR3 amino acids: CASSEGLAGGDSTDTQYF. CDR3 DNA: TGTGCCAGCAGTGAAGGCCTAGCGGGGGGTGATAGCACAGATACGCAGTATTTT. Together with reference TRBV2 and TRBJ2-3, the CDR3 gives the full variable domain: EPEVTQTPSHQVTQMGQEVILRCVPISNHLYFYWYRQILGQKVEFLVSFYNNEISEKSEIFDDQFSVERPDGSNFTLKIRSTKLEDSAMYFCASSEGLAGGDSTDTQYFGPGTRLTVL.

The genes are TRBV14 and TRBJ2-7, with 8 bases identical to TRBD2. Germline loops: CDR1 SGHDN, CDR2 FVKESK. This CDR3 spans 15 amino acids. With V trimmed by 3 bases and J by 2 bases, 6 bases remained unmatched. Here the CDR3 reads CASSHLTSDAYEQYF. DNA of the CDR3: TGTGCCAGCAGCCACCTGACTAGCGACGCCTACGAGCAGTACTTC.

This rearrangement joins TRBV7-2 to TRBJ2-7; 8 bases are a match to TRBD2. Germline V gene data show CDR1 as SGHTA and CDR2 as FQGNSA. CDR3 length: 15 amino acids. V lost 4 bases, J lost 6 bases, and 11 bases stayed unmatched. The CDR3 sequence is CASSSNGRAVFEQYF. The CDR3 DNA follows: TGTGCCAGCAGCTCAAACGGGAGGGCCGTCTTCGAGCAGTACTTC.

V usage is TRBV11-2 and J usage is TRBJ2-2, with TRBD2 identical over 9 bases. CDR1 and CDR2 (germline): SGHAT, FQNNGV. The length of the CDR3 is 15 residues. J gave up 6 bases and V 7 bases, and 9 bases lay outside the gene matches. The CDR3 nucleotides read TGTGCCAGCACTTCTCTGCGGGAGGGATCCGGGGAGCTGTTTTTT. This codes for CASTSLREGSGELFF.

The table lists this clonotype with a few counts. Germline and junction disagree at one end, which may indicate a read error. The J gene is TRBJ2-5, the V gene TRBV7-2; a weak D match, TRBD2 (6 bases). The CDR3 is 13 residues long. In germline, CDR1 is SGHTA, CDR2 FQGNSA. CDR3 in amino acids: CASSLTTWTPGGF. Written as DNA, the CDR3 is TGTGCCAGCAGCTTAACTACCTGGACACCCGGGGGATTC.

Of note for this clonotype: One junction end does not reproduce the germline sequence, and a read error may be involved. The chain joins TRBV4-2 to TRBJ2-5, with 11 nucleotides matching TRBD2. Germline V gives CDR1 LGHNA, CDR2 YNFKEQ. CDR3 length: 17 amino acids. The CDR3 DNA reads as TGTGCCAGCAGCCAAGACTCCCTAGCGGGAGGCTCAGAGATCCAGTACTTC. Translating gives CASSQDSLAGGSEIQYF.

Only a few counts were recorded for this clonotype. The chain couples TRBV7-2 to TRBJ2-2; D is unresolved. V lost 1 base, J lost 5 bases, and 5 bases lay in between. Germline CDR1 and CDR2: SGHTA and FQGNSA. The CDR3 is made up of 13 amino acids. The CDR3, as DNA: TGTGCCAGCAGCTTAGGTCCTACCGGGGAGCTGTTTTTT. Amino acid sequence: CASSLGPTGELFF.

The V gene is TRBV20-1, the J gene TRBJ2-1; unclear D gene. V lost 3 bases and J lost 13, with 16 bases in between. The CDR3 is 12 residues long. Per the germline V gene, CDR1 is DFQATT and CDR2 is SNEGSKA (reference sequence). The CDR3: CSARLPSGPQFF. CDR3 nucleotide sequence: TGCAGTGCTAGGCTACCTTCTGGGCCCCAGTTCTTC.

DNA for the CDR3: TGCAGTGCTAGAGCAGTCCTTGATAGCAATCAGCCCCAGCATTTT. It is translated as CSARAVLDSNQPQHF. V usage is TRBV20-1 and J usage is TRBJ1-5, with unresolved D. CDR1 and CDR2 (germline): DFQATT, SNEGSKA (reference sequence). Trimming left V 1 base short and J 0 bases short, with 10 bases between. The CDR3 length is 15 residues.

This CDR3 reads CASSFRGGDGTDTQYF. In DNA, the CDR3 is TGTGCCAGCAGCTTCCGAGGGGGCGACGGCACAGATACGCAGTATTTT. This chain joins TRBV11-2 and TRBJ2-3, with 7 bases matching TRBD1. The CDR3 sequence is 16 residues long. Looked up from germline, CDR1 is SGHAT and CDR2 is FQNNGV. Trimming took 3 bases from V and 1 from J; bases not matched to a gene: 7.

J is TRBJ1-1 and V is TRBV5-5; D perhaps matches TRBD1 (6 bases). The CDR3 spans 16 residues. The germline gives CDR1 SGHKS, CDR2 YYEKEE (reference sequence). V lost 0 bases, J lost 6 bases, and 18 bases lay in between. CDR3 nucleotides: TGTGCCAGCAGCTTGGGGGCTTTACGTGGGGGCCCTGAAGCTTTCTTT. Translation: CASSLGALRGGPEAFF.

The sample holds many counts of this clonotype. The chain uses TRBV12-3 or TRBV12-4 and TRBJ1-5; weak D call: TRBD1 (6 bases). Trimming cost V 3 bases and J 4 bases, with 13 bases left between them. This CDR3 region has 15 residues. The CDR3 here is CASSFRGQGNQPQHF. The CDR3 DNA is TGTGCCAGCAGTTTCAGGGGTCAGGGAAATCAGCCCCAGCATTTT.

The chain uses TRBV2 and TRBJ1-1, with TRBD1 identical over 8 bases. CDR1 is SNHLY, CDR2 FYNNEI, per germline. Germline trimming cut 0 bases from V and 8 bases from J; bases unmatched to any gene: 5. The CDR3 has 14 residues. The DNA for the CDR3 is TGTGCCAGCAGTGAAGCGCTTGGGGACAGGGAAGCTTTCTTT. This sequence encodes CASSEALGDREAFF.

In its sample, this clonotype was seen a few times. The chain combines TRBV7-2 with TRBJ2-7; no definite D call. Deletions cut 1 base from V and 1 base from J, with 8 bases between. This CDR3 is 14 amino acids long. CDR1 is SGHTA and CDR2 is FQGNSA in the germline V gene. The CDR3 nucleotides read TGTGCCAGCAGCTTAGTTTCCGCTTCCTACGAGCAGTACTTC. It yields the protein CASSLVSASYEQYF.

This chain uses TRBV5-1 with TRBJ2-7; D is possibly TRBD2 (6 bases). This CDR3 comprises 16 residues. V was shortened by 0 bases and J by 6 bases, with 19 bases between the two germline ends. CDR1 is SGHRS, CDR2 YFSETQ, per germline. The CDR3 loop reads CASSLAAGSPVGEQYF. In DNA, the CDR3 is TGCGCCAGCAGCTTGGCCGCCGGGAGCCCCGTCGGCGAGCAGTACTTC.

This clonotype was observed a few times. The rearrangement links TRBV6-2 or TRBV6-3 to TRBJ2-5; 13 bases match TRBD2. V shed 6 bases and J 5 bases; nucleotides not matched to a gene: 9. Germline lookup yields CDR1 MNHEY and CDR2 SVGEGT. This CDR3 contains 16 residues. The CDR3 DNA sequence: TGTGCCAGCAGAAGGCGGGGACTAGCGGGATTTGAGACCCAGTACTTC. Its protein is CASRRRGLAGFETQYF.

This clonotype was found once. This chain connects TRBV7-3 to TRBJ2-2; perhaps TRBD1 as D (6 bases). The CDR3 covers 13 residues. Germline CDR1 reads SGHTA; CDR2 reads FQGTGA. The V end lost 6 bases, the J end lost 3 bases, and 8 bases lay between the germline ends. Here the CDR3 reads CASRQGYTGELFF. CDR3 bases: TGTGCCAGCAGGCAGGGGTACACCGGGGAGCTGTTTTTT.

The V gene is TRBV20-1, the J gene TRBJ1-6, with 7 positions matching TRBD1. The junction had 4 bases not matched to a gene; V was cut back by 2 bases and J by 0 bases. There are 16 residues in the CDR3. Germline V gene sequence: CDR1 DFQATT, CDR2 SNEGSKA (reference sequence). The DNA of the CDR3 is TGCAGTGCTAGACCAACAGGGGTCTCCTATAATTCACCCCTCCACTTT. It yields the protein CSARPTGVSYNSPLHF.

This chain links TRBV19 with TRBJ2-5; no reliable D call. Trimming removed 3 bases from V and 1 base from J, with 6 bases in between. The CDR3 runs to 13 residues. The V gene's germline CDR1 is LNHDA and CDR2 SQIVND (reference sequence). The DNA of the CDR3 is TGTGCCAGTAGTATGACTGTCCAAGAGACCCAGTACTTC. This sequence encodes CASSMTVQETQYF. The full variable domain, in which reference TRBV19 and TRBJ2-5 provide the parts outside the CDR3, is DGGITQSPKYLFRKEGQNVTLSCEQNLNHDAMYWYRQDPGQGLRLIYYSQIVNDFQKGDIAEGYSVSREKKESFPLTVTSAQKNPTAFYLCASSMTVQETQYFGPGTRLLVL.

This clonotype was observed a few times. The chain couples TRBV24-1 to TRBJ2-1, with 8 positions matching TRBD1. The CDR3 totals 15 residues. Germline-derived CDR1 and CDR2 are KGHDR and SFDVKD. The V segment lost 3 bases and the J segment 2 bases; nucleotides outside the gene matches: 2. The CDR3 region has the DNA TGTGCCACCAGTGATCCGGGACAGGCCTACAATGAGCAGTTCTTC. Its protein is CATSDPGQAYNEQFF.

This clonotype was observed once. The chain employs TRBV3-1 and TRBJ2-4; TRBD2 matches 14 bases. V dropped 4 bases and J dropped 7; count of bases not matched to a gene: 9. Germline V gene data show CDR1 as LGHDT and CDR2 as YNNKEL (reference sequence). The CDR3 length is 17 residues. The CDR3 nucleotides are TGTGCCAGCAGCCCGACAGGGACTAGCGGGAGTGTGAACATTCAGTACTTC. This gives the protein CASSPTGTSGSVNIQYF.

This clonotype has just a few counts. V and J are TRBV10-3 and TRBJ2-7, with TRBD2 identical over 9 bases. With 0 bases clipped from V and 5 bases from J, the junction kept 2 bases outside the gene matches. This CDR3 region has 14 residues. Germline V CDR1 and CDR2: ENHRY, SYGVKD. The DNA of the CDR3 is TGTGCCATCAGTGAGTCGGCGGGGGGGGACGAGCAGTACTTC. This codes for CAISESAGGDEQYF.

The rearrangement links TRBV7-2 to TRBJ2-1, with D maybe TRBD2 (6 bases). V lost 5 bases and J 4 bases, leaving 9 bases between the germline ends. This CDR3 region has 13 residues. Germline CDR1 SGHTA, CDR2 FQGNSA. The CDR3 DNA is TGTGCCAGCAGCGGTGGGAGGTACAATGAGCAGTTCTTC. Translation gives CASSGGRYNEQFF.

The rearrangement links TRBV6-1 to TRBJ1-1; D is ambiguous. Per the germline V gene, CDR1 is MNHNS and CDR2 is SASEGT. The CDR3 is made up of 14 amino acids. Trimming removed 5 bases at V and 1 base at J, with 11 bases between. This chain's CDR3 is CASSNGLQNTEAFF. DNA for the CDR3: TGTGCCAGCAGTAACGGACTCCAGAACACTGAAGCTTTCTTT.

This clonotype has only one observation. One end of the junction varies from germline; a read error may be responsible. The J gene is TRBJ1-1, the V gene TRBV24-1; D unresolved. The CDR3 sequence is 15 residues long. Per the germline V gene, CDR1 is KGHDR and CDR2 is SFDVKD. CDR3 amino acids: CVTSKQVGTYTEAFF. In nucleotides, the CDR3 is TGTGTCACCAGTAAGCAGGTCGGCACTTACACTGAAGCTTTCTTC.

The chain carries TRBV10-3 and TRBJ2-2, with no clear D. The CDR3 has 14 residues. V shed 3 bases and J shed 1 base, with 6 bases lying between them. Germline CDR1 ENHRY, CDR2 SYGVKD. As DNA, the CDR3 is TGTGCCATCAGTGACTCGGGGAACACCGGGGAGCTGTTTTTT. This translates into CAISDSGNTGELFF.

J is TRBJ2-3 and V is TRBV7-9; D ambiguous. CDR1 and CDR2 from the germline V gene are SEHNR and FQNEAQ (reference sequence). Trimming left V 5 bases short and J 0 bases short, with 6 bases between. The CDR3 loop spans 13 amino acids. CDR3 residues: CASSISSTDTQYF. CDR3 sequence (DNA): TGTGCCAGCAGCATTTCTAGCACAGATACGCAGTATTTT.

This clonotype was found a few times. J is TRBJ2-1 and V is TRBV4-1, with 7 bases that match TRBD1. The J segment lost 9 bases and the V segment lost 1 base, leaving 15 bases of the junction unmatched. Germline V gene data show CDR1 as MGHRA and CDR2 as YSYEKL. The CDR3 runs 17 residues. The CDR3 DNA reads as TGCGCCAGCAGCCAAGGGCTACGGGACAGTCTTTGGGGTGAGCAGTTCTTC. It codes for CASSQGLRDSLWGEQFF.

The rearrangement joins TRBV7-9 to TRBJ2-7, with 8 bases aligning to TRBD1. The ends lost 5 bases at V and 1 base at J; junction bases unmatched: 7. The CDR3 is 15 amino acids. Germline lookup yields CDR1 SEHNR and CDR2 FQNEAQ (reference sequence). The CDR3 coding sequence is TGTGCCAGCAGCACCCGGGACAGGTTTTCCTACGAGCAGTACTTC. Protein: CASSTRDRFSYEQYF. Combining the CDR3 with reference TRBV7-9 and TRBJ2-7 gives the whole variable domain DTGVSQNPRHKITKRGQNVTFRCDPISEHNRLYWYRQTLGQGPEFLTYFQNEAQLEKSRLLSDRFSAERPKGSFSTLEIQRTEQGDSAMYLCASSTRDRFSYEQYFGPGTRLTVT.